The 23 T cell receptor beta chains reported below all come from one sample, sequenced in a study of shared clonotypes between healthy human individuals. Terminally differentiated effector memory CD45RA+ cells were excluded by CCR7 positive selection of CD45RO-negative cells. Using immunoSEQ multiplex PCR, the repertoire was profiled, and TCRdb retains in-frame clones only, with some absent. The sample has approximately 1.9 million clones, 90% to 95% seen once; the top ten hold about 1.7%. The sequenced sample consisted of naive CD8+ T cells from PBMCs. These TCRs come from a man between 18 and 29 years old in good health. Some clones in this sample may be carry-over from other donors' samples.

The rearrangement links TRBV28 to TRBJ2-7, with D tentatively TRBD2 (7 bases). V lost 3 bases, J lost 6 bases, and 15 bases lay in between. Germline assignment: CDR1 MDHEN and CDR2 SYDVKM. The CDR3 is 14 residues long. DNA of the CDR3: TGTGCCAGCAGTTTGACAGGCGGGGGTTCCGAGCAGTACTTC. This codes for CASSLTGGGSEQYF.

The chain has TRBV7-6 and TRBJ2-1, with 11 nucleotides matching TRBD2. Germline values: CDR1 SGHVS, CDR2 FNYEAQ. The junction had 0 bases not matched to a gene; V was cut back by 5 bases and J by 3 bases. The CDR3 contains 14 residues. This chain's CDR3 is CASSGTSGYNEQFF. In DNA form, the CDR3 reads TGTGCCAGCAGCGGGACTAGCGGCTACAATGAGCAGTTCTTC. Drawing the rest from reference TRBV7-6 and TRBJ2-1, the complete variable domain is GAGVSQSPRYKVTKRGQDVALRCDPISGHVSLYWYRQALGQGPEFLTYFNYEAQQDKSGLPNDRFSAERPEGSISTLTIQRTEQRDSAMYRCASSGTSGYNEQFFGPGTRLTVL.

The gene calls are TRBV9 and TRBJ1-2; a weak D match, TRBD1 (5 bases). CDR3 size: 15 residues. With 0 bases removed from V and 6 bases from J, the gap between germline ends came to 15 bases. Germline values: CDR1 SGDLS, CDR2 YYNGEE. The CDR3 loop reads CASSVGAGGTDGYTF. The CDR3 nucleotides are TGTGCCAGCAGCGTAGGGGCGGGGGGTACGGATGGCTACACCTTC.

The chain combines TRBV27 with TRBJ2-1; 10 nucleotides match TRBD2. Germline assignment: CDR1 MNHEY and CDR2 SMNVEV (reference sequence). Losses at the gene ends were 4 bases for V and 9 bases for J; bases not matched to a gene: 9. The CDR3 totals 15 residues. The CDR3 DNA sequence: TGTGCCAGCAGTTGGACCGGGACTAGCGCTCCTGAGCAGTTCTTC. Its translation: CASSWTGTSAPEQFF.

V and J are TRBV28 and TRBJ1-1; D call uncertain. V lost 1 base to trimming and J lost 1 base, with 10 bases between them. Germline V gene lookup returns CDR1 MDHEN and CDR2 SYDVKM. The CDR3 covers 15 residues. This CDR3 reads CASSLFLDANTEAFF. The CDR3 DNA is TGTGCCAGCAGTTTATTCCTGGACGCGAACACTGAAGCTTTCTTT.

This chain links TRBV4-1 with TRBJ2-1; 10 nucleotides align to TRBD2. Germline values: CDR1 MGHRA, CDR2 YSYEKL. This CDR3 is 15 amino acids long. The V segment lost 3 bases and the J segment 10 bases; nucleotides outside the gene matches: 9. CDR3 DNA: TGCGCCAGCAGCCACCCTCAACTAGCGGGACTAGAGCAGTTCTTC. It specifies CASSHPQLAGLEQFF.

In DNA form, the CDR3 reads TGTGCCAGCAGCGTGGAAACAGGGACTGGAAACACCATATATTTT. Its protein product is CASSVETGTGNTIYF. This chain joins TRBV9 and TRBJ1-3; D perhaps matches TRBD1 (6 bases). V was shortened by 2 bases and J by 2 bases, with 11 bases between the two germline ends. CDR1 is SGDLS and CDR2 is YYNGEE in the germline V gene. CDR3 length: 15 residues.

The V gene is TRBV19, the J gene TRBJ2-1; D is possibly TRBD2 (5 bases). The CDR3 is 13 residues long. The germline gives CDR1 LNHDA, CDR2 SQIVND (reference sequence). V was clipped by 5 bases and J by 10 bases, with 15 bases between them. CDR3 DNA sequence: TGTGCCAGTAGTGTACTACCAGAGGGAGAGCAGTTCTTC. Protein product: CASSVLPEGEQFF.

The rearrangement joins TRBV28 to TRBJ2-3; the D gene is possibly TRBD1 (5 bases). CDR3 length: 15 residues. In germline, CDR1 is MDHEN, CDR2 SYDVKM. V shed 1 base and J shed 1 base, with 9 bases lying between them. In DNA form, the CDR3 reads TGTGCCAGCAGTTTATCCCCAGGGCGCACAGATACGCAGTATTTT. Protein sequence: CASSLSPGRTDTQYF.

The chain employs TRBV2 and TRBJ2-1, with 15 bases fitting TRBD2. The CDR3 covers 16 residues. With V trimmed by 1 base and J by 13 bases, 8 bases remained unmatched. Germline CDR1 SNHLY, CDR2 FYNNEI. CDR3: CASSEVWTSGRAVQFF. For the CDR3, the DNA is TGTGCCAGCAGTGAAGTATGGACTAGCGGGAGGGCTGTCCAGTTCTTC.

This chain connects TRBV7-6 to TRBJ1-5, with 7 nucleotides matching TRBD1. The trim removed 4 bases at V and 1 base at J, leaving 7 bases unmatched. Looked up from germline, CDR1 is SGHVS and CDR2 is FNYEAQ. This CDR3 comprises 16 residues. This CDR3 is CASSSRDRESNQPQHF. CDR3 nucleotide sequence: TGTGCCAGCAGCTCAAGAGACAGGGAGAGCAATCAGCCCCAGCATTTT. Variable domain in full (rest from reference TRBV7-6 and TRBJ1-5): GAGVSQSPRYKVTKRGQDVALRCDPISGHVSLYWYRQALGQGPEFLTYFNYEAQQDKSGLPNDRFSAERPEGSISTLTIQRTEQRDSAMYRCASSSRDRESNQPQHFGDGTRLSIL.

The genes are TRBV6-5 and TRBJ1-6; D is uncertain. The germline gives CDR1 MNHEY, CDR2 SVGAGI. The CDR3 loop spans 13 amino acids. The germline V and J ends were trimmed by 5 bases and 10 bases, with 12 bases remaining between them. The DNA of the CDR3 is TGTGCCAGCAGTGCCGGTCCCACCTCACCCCTCCACTTT. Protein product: CASSAGPTSPLHF.

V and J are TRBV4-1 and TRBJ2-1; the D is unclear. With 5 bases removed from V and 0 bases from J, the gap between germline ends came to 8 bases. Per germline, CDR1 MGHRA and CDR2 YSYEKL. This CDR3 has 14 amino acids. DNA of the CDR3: TGCGCCAGCAGCGGTCCAAGCTCCTACAATGAGCAGTTCTTC. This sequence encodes CASSGPSSYNEQFF.

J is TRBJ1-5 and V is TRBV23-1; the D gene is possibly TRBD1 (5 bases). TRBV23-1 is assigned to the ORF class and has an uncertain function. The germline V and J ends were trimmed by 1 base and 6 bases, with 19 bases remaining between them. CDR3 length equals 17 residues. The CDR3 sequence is CASSQFIESKGSQPQHF. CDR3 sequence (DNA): TGCGCCAGCAGTCAATTTATAGAAAGTAAGGGGTCTCAGCCCCAGCATTTT.

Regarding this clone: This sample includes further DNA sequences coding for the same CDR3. The CDR3 nucleotides are TGTGCCAGTAGTATCGTGAGGAACACTGAAGCTTTCTTT. It encodes CASSIVRNTEAFF. The chain combines TRBV19 with TRBJ1-1; D is unresolved. This CDR3 is 13 amino acids long. CDR1 is LNHDA and CDR2 is SQIVND in the germline V gene (reference sequence). V shed 3 bases and J shed 1 base, with 6 bases lying between them.

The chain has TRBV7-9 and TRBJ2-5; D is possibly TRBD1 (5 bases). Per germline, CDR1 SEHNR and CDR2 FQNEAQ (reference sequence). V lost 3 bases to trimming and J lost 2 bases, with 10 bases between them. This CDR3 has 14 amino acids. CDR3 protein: CASSFSQGQETQYF. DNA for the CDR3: TGTGCCAGCAGCTTCAGCCAGGGACAAGAGACCCAGTACTTC.

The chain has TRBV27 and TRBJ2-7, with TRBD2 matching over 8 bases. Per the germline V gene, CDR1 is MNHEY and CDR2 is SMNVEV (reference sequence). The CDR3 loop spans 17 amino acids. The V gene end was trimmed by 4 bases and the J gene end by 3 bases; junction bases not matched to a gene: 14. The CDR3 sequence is CASSSLPVSGKVYEQYF. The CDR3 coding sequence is TGTGCCAGCAGTTCCCTACCCGTTAGCGGGAAGGTCTACGAGCAGTACTTC.

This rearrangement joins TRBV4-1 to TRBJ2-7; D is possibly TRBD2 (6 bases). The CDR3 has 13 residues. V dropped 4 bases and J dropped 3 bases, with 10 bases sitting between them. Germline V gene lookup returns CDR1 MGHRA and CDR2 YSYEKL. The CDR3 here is CASSLGLIYEQYF. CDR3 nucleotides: TGCGCCAGCAGCCTAGGACTAATCTACGAGCAGTACTTC.

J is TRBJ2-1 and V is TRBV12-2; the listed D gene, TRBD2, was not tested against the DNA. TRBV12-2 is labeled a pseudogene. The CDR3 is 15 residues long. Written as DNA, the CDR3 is TGTGCAAGGGGTTTTGGGGGGAGTCCGACCGATGAGCAGTTCTTC. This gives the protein CARGFGGSPTDEQFF.

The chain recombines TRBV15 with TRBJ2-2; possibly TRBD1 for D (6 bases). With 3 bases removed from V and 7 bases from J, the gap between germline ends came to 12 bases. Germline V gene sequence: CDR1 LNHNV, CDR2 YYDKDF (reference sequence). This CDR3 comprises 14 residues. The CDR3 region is CATSSRGSGGELFF. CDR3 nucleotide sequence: TGTGCCACCAGCAGCAGGGGTTCAGGCGGGGAGCTGTTTTTT.

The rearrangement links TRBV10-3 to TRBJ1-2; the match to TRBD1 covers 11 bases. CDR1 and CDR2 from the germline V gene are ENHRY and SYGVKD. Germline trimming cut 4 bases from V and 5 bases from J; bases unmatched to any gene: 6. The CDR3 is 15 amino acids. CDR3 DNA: TGTGCCATCAGTGCCGAAGGGACAGGGGGATATGGCTACACCTTC. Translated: CAISAEGTGGYGYTF.

The chain's CDR3 is CASSLGYRGLETQYF. The CDR3 DNA sequence: TGTGCCAGCAGCTTAGGTTATAGGGGTCTTGAGACCCAGTACTTC. The V gene is TRBV7-9, the J gene TRBJ2-5, with TRBD1 as a possible D gene (5 bases). V was trimmed by 1 base and J by 5 bases, leaving 14 bases between them. The germline V gene encodes CDR1 SEHNR and CDR2 FQNEAQ (reference sequence). This CDR3 is 15 amino acids long.

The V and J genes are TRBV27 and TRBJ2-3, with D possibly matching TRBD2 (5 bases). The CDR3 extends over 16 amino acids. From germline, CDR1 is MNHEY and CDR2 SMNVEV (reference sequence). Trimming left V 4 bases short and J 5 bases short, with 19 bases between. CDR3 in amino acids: CASSSGLRKGRDTQYF. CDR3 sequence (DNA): TGTGCCAGCAGTTCCGGACTGCGGAAGGGAAGAGATACGCAGTATTTT.